This is a list of T cell receptor beta chains from one sample in a study of T cell repertoires in cytomegalovirus infection. A single record per CDR3 protein comes from TCRdb applying MiXCR to the reads. This sample yields some 560,000 distinct CDR3 sequences, of which roughly 42% are seen a single time; 48% belongs to the top ten. Their cognate antigens are unknown. This material consisted of cultured PBMCs, taken from culture after CMV antigen stimulation. These receptors came from a human donor in good health (CMV status not recorded). Some clones in this sample may be carry-over from other donors' samples. Both conserved end residues are part of each CDR3. A D gene is named only where the DNA matches it firmly.

j_gene: TRBJ2-2
v_gene: TRBV19
d_gene: .
len: 14
CDR3aa: CASSMDRHTGELFF

j_gene: TRBJ2-7
v_gene: TRBV7-8
d_gene: TRBD2
len: 16
CDR3aa: CASSVRPPGGPSEQYF

j_gene: TRBJ2-7
v_gene: TRBV28
d_gene: .
len: 14
CDR3aa: CASISGVKAREQYF

j_gene: TRBJ1-4
v_gene: TRBV10-3
d_gene: .
len: 14
CDR3aa: CAISERGANEKLFF

j_gene: TRBJ2-5
v_gene: TRBV7-6
d_gene: TRBD1
len: 16
CDR3aa: CASSRREQGAGGAQYF

j_gene: TRBJ2-1
v_gene: TRBV7-9
d_gene: .
len: 14
CDR3aa: CASSGGQIVYEQFF

j_gene: TRBJ2-2
v_gene: TRBV24-1
d_gene: .
len: 15
CDR3aa: CATSGSHTSAGELFF

j_gene: TRBJ1-2
v_gene: TRBV15
d_gene: .
len: 14
CDR3aa: CATSRDLTADGYTF

j_gene: TRBJ2-7
v_gene: TRBV7-8
d_gene: .
len: 15
CDR3aa: CASSLRWGTIYEQYF

j_gene: TRBJ1-4
v_gene: TRBV7-9
d_gene: TRBD1
len: 14
CDR3aa: CASSSQGENEKLFF

j_gene: TRBJ1-6
v_gene: TRBV7-4
d_gene: .
len: 17
CDR3aa: CASSHGVGGGDHSPLHF

j_gene: TRBJ1-6
v_gene: TRBV18
d_gene: .
len: 17
CDR3aa: CASSPGSRTDLRSPLHF

j_gene: TRBJ2-7
v_gene: TRBV7-8
d_gene: .
len: 13
CDR3aa: CASSLAHSYEQYF

j_gene: TRBJ1-6
v_gene: TRBV27
d_gene: .
len: 14
CDR3aa: CASSFRGADSPLHF

j_gene: TRBJ2-1
v_gene: TRBV19
d_gene: TRBD2
len: 14
CDR3aa: CASSPRTSVHEQFF

j_gene: TRBJ1-4
v_gene: TRBV19
d_gene: .
len: 13
CDR3aa: CATSRGRQEKLFF

j_gene: TRBJ1-5
v_gene: TRBV19
d_gene: .
len: 16
CDR3aa: CASSRMGAASNQPQHF

j_gene: TRBJ1-6
v_gene: TRBV4-2
d_gene: .
len: 15
CDR3aa: CASSQEVADNSPLHF

j_gene: TRBJ1-2
v_gene: TRBV29-1
d_gene: .
len: 12
CDR3aa: CSSLKGTAGYTF

j_gene: TRBJ2-1
v_gene: TRBV6-6
d_gene: .
len: 22
CDR3aa: CASSYPTSDSSYLDSTYNEQFF

j_gene: TRBJ2-7
v_gene: TRBV6-2/TRBV6-3
d_gene: .
len: 14
CDR3aa: CASSYSITGPEQYF

j_gene: TRBJ1-4
v_gene: TRBV27
d_gene: .
len: 14
CDR3aa: CASSRRGANEKLFF

j_gene: TRBJ2-5
v_gene: TRBV20-1
d_gene: .
len: 14
CDR3aa: CSARAASIQETQYF

j_gene: TRBJ2-7
v_gene: TRBV7-6
d_gene: TRBD1
len: 16
CDR3aa: CASSTPGQVGSAEQYF

j_gene: TRBJ2-7
v_gene: TRBV7-6
d_gene: TRBD1
len: 14
CDR3aa: CASSEQTGGHEQYF

j_gene: TRBJ1-5
v_gene: TRBV15
d_gene: .
len: 16
CDR3aa: CATSKSPRTTNQPQHF